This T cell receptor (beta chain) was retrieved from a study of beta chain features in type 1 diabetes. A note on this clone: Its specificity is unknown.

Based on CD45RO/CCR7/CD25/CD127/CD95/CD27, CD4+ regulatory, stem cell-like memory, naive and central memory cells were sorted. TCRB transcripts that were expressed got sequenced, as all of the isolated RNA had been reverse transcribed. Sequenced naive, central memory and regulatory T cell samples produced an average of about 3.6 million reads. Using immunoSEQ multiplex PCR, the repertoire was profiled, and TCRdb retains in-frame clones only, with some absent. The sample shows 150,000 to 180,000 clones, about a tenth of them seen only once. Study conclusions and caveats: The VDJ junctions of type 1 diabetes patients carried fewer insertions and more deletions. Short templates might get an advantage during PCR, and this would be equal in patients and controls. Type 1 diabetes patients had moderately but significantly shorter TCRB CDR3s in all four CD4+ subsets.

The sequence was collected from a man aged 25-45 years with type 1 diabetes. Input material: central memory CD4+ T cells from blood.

The DNA of the CDR3 is TGCGCCAGCAGCTTGGTAGGAGCGGGAGGGCCTGAGCAGTACTTC. Residues: CASSLVGAGGPEQYF. V usage is TRBV5-1 and J usage is TRBJ2-7; TRBD2 matches 10 bases. This CDR3 spans 15 amino acids. Germline V gives CDR1 SGHRS, CDR2 YFSETQ. V gave up 0 bases and J gave up 7 bases; unmatched junction bases: 7.